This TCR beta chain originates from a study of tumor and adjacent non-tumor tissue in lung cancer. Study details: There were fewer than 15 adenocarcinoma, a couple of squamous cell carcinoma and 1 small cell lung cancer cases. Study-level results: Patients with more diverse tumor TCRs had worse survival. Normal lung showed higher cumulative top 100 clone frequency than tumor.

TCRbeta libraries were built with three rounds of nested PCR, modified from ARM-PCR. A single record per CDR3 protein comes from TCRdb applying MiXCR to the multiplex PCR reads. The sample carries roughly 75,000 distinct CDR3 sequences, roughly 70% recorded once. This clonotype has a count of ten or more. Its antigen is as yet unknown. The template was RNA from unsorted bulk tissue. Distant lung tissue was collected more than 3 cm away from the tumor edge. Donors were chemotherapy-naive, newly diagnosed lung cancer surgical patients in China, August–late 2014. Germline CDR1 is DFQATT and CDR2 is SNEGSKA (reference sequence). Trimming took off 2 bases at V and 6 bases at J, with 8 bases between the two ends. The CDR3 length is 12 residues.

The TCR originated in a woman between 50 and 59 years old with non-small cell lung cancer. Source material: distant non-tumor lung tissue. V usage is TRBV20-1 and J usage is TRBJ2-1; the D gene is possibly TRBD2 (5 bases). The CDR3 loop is CSARRTSNEQFF. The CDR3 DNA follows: TGCAGTGCTAGAAGAACTAGCAATGAGCAGTTCTTC.